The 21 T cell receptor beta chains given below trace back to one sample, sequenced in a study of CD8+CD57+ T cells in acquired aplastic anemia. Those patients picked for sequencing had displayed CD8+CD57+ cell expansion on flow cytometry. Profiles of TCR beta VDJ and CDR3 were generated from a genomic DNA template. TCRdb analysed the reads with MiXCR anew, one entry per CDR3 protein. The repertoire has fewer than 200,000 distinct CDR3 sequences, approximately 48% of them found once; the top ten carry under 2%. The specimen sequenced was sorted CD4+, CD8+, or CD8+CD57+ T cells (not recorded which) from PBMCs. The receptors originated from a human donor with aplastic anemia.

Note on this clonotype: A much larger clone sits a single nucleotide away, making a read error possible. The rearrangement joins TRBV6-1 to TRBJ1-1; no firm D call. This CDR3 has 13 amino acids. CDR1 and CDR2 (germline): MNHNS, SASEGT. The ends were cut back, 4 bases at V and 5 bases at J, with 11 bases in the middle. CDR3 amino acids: CASSVQRKTEAFF. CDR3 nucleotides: TGTGCCAGCAGTGTACAGAGAAAGACTGAAGCTTTCTTT.

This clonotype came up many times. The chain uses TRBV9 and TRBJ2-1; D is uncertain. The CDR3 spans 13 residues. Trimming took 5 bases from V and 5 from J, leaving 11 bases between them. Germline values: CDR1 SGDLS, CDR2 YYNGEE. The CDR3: CASRGGLDNEQFF. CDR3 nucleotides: TGTGCCAGCAGGGGTGGCCTTGACAATGAGCAGTTCTTC.

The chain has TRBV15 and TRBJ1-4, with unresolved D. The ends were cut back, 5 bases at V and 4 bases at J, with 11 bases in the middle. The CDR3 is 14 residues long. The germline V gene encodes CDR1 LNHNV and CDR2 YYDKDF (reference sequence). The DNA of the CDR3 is TGTGCCACCAGCCCCCGACGGGGTAATGAAAAACTGTTTTTT. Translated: CATSPRRGNEKLFF.

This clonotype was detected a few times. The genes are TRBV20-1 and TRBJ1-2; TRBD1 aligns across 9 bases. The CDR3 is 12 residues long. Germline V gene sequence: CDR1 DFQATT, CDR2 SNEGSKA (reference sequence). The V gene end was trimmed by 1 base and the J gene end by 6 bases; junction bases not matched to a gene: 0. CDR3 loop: CSARGQGDGYTF. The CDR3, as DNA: TGCAGTGCTAGAGGACAGGGGGATGGCTACACCTTC.

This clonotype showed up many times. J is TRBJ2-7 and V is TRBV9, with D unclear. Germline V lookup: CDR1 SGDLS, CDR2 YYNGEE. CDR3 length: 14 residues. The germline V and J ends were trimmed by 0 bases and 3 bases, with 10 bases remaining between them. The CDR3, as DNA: TGTGCCAGCAGCGTAGAAATGGGTTACTACGAGCAGTACTTC. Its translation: CASSVEMGYYEQYF.

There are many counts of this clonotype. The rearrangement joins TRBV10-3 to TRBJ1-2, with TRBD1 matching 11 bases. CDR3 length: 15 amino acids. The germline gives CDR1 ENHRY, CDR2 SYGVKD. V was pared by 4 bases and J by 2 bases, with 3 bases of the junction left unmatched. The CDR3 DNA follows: TGTGCCATCAGTGGGGGGACAGGGGGGAACTATGGCTACACCTTC. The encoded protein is CAISGGTGGNYGYTF.

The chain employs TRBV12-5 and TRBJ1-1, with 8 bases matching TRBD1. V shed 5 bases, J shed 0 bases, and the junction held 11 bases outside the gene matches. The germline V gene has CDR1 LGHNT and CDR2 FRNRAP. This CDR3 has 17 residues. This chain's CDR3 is CASGLGQGNGLNTEAFF. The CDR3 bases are TGTGCTAGTGGTCTCGGACAGGGCAACGGTTTGAACACTGAAGCTTTCTTT.

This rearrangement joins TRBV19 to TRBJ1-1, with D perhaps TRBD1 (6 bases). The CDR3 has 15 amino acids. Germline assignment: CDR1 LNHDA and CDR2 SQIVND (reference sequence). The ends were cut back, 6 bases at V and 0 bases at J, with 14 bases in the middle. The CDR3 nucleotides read TGTGCCAGTAGAGTCAGGACAGTTATGAACACTGAAGCTTTCTTT. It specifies CASRVRTVMNTEAFF.

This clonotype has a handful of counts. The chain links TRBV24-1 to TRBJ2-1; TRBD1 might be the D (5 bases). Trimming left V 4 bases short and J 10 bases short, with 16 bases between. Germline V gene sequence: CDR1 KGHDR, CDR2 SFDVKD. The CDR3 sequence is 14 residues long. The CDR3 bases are TGTGCCACCAGTGACCAGGGCTCGACTGGGGAGCAGTTCTTC. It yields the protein CATSDQGSTGEQFF.

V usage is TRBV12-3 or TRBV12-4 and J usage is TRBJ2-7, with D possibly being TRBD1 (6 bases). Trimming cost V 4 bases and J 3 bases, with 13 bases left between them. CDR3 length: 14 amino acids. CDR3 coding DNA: TGTGCCAGCAGTTCCAACAGGGAAGTCTACGAGCAGTACTTC. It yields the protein CASSSNREVYEQYF.

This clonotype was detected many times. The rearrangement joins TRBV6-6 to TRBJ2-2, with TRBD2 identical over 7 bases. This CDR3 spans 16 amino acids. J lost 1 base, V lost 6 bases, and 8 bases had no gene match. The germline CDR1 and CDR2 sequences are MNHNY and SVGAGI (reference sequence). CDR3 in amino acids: CASRVGLGENTGELFF. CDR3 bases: TGTGCCAGCAGGGTTGGACTAGGAGAGAACACCGGGGAGCTGTTTTTT.

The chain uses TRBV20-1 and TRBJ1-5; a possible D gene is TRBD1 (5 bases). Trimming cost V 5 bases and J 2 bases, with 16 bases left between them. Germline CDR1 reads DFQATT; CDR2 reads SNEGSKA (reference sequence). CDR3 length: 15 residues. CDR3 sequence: CSASPTVLGNQPQHF. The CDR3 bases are TGCAGTGCTTCTCCGACAGTCTTAGGCAATCAGCCCCAGCATTTT.

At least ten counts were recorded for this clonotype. The CDR3 region has the DNA TGCGCCAGCAGCTTGGTCAGGGGGGACAACTATGGCTACACCTTC. It codes for CASSLVRGDNYGYTF. J is TRBJ1-2 and V is TRBV5-1; the match to TRBD1 covers 7 bases. This CDR3 contains 15 residues. Germline values: CDR1 SGHRS, CDR2 YFSETQ. Germline trimming cut 0 bases from V and 2 bases from J; bases unmatched to any gene: 4.

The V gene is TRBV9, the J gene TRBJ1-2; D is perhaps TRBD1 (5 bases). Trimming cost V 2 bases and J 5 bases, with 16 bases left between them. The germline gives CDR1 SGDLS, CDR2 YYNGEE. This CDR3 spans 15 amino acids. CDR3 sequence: CASSVEETVIYGYTF. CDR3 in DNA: TGTGCCAGCAGCGTCGAGGAGACAGTTATTTATGGCTACACCTTC.

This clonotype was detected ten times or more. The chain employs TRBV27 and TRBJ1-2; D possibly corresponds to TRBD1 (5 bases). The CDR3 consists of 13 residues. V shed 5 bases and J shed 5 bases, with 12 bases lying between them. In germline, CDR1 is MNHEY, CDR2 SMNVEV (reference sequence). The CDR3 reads CASSRDGGYGYTF. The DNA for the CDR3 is TGTGCCAGCAGTCGGGACGGTGGATATGGCTACACCTTC.

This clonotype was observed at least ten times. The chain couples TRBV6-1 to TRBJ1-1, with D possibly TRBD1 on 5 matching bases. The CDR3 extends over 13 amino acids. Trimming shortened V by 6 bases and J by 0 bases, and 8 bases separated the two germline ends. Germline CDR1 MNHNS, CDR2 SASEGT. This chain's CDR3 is CASSPGMNTEAFF. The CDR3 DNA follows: TGTGCCAGCAGCCCAGGGATGAACACTGAAGCTTTCTTT.

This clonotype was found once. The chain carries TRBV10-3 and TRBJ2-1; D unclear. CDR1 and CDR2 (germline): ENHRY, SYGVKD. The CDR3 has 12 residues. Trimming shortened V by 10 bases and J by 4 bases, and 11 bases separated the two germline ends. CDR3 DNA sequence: TGTGCCAGCAGCAAGAGTTACAATGAGCAGTTCTTC. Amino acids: CASSKSYNEQFF.

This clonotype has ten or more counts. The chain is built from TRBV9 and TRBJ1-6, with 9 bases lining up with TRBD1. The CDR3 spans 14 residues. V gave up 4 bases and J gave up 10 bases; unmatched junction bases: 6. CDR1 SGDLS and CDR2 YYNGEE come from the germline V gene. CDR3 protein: CASSQQGASSPLHF. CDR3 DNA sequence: TGTGCCAGCAGCCAACAGGGGGCTTCATCACCCCTCCACTTT.

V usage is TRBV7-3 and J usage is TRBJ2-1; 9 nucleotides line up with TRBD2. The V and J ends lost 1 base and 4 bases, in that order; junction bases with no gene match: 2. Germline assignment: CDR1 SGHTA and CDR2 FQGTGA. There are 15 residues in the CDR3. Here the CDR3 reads CASSLSGGAYNEQFF. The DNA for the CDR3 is TGTGCCAGCAGCTTAAGCGGGGGGGCTTACAATGAGCAGTTCTTC.

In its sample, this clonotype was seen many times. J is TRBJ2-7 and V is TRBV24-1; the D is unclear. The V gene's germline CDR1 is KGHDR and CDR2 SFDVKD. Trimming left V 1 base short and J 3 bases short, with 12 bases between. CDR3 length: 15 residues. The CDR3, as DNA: TGTGCCACCAGTGATTTCACAGCCAGAGGCTACGAGCAGTACTTC. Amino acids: CATSDFTARGYEQYF.

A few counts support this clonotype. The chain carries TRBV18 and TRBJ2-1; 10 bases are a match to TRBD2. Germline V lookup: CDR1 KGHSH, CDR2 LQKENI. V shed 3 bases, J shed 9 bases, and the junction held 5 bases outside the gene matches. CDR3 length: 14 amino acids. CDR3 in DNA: TGTGCCAGCTCACCGGTTAGCGGGGGGTCTGAGCAGTTCTTC. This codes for CASSPVSGGSEQFF.